The 4 T cell receptor beta chains below were found in one sample sequenced in a study of breast tumors, draining lymph nodes, adjacent tissues. TCRdb fed the multiplex PCR reads into MiXCR, producing one record per CDR3 protein. Found here are tens of thousands of distinct CDR3 sequences, about 21% of them singletons; the top ten hold roughly 8%. Sequenced: breast tumor tissue. These receptors were obtained from a female donor with breast cancer. Some clones in this sample may be carry-over from other donors' samples.

Ten or more counts support this clonotype. The chain couples TRBV28 to TRBJ1-2, with D perhaps matching TRBD1 (5 bases). The CDR3 consists of 11 residues. Germline V lookup: CDR1 MDHEN, CDR2 SYDVKM. Trimming removed 6 bases from V and 7 bases from J, with 9 bases in between. The CDR3 region is CASRWGGGYTF. CDR3 in DNA: TGTGCCAGCAGGTGGGGCGGTGGCTACACCTTC.

The chain has TRBV9 and TRBJ2-6, with 10 nucleotides matching TRBD2. This CDR3 region has 16 residues. The junction had 9 bases not matched to a gene; V was cut back by 4 bases and J by 8 bases. Germline V CDR1 and CDR2: SGDLS, YYNGEE. CDR3 sequence reads: CASSPRTAGGTNVLTF. DNA for the CDR3: TGTGCCAGCAGCCCGCGGACAGCGGGGGGGACCAACGTCCTGACTTTC.

CDR3 sequence (DNA): TGCGCCAGCAGCTTCCACCCAATATACAGGGACTACGACCAAAATCAGCCCCAGCATTTT. The encoded protein is CASSFHPIYRDYDQNQPQHF. The V call is TRBV5-1, the J call TRBJ1-5, with TRBD1 as a possible D gene (6 bases). V was pared by 2 bases and J by 4 bases, with 28 bases between. Germline V CDR1 and CDR2: SGHRS, YFSETQ. The CDR3 has 20 amino acids.

This chain uses TRBV9 with TRBJ1-4; TRBD1 might be the D (6 bases). The ends were cut back, 6 bases at V and 8 bases at J, with 20 bases in the middle. CDR1 is SGDLS, CDR2 YYNGEE, per germline. This CDR3 contains 15 residues. CDR3 sequence (DNA): TGTGCCAGCAACGAGGGGGGGCAACTTAGCGAAAAACTGTTTTTT. This codes for CASNEGGQLSEKLFF.